Each of the 28 T cell receptor beta chains below was sequenced from the same sample in a study of T cell responses to AZD1222 COVID-19 vaccine. Measured with immunoSEQ multiplex PCR; TCRdb has only the in-frame clones, and not every one. Here the sample spans approximately 67,000 clones, roughly 89% being singletons. The specimen comprised peripheral blood, sampled on day 0 of AZD1222 vaccination. The receptors stem from an adult in good health.

The chain links TRBV2 to TRBJ2-5; no clear D gene. V lost 7 bases and J 4 bases, leaving 7 bases between the germline ends. CDR1 and CDR2 (germline): SNHLY, FYNNEI. The CDR3 sequence is 11 residues long. The CDR3 is CASKSRETQYF. The CDR3, as DNA: TGTGCCAGCAAGAGCAGAGAGACCCAGTACTTC.

This chain connects TRBV5-8 to TRBJ1-5; D is unclear. Germline CDR1 SGHTS, CDR2 YDEGEE. There are 16 residues in the CDR3. The V end was cut by 1 base, the J end by 2 bases, with 13 bases between. CDR3 region: CASSLYVRGGNQPQHF. CDR3 in DNA: TGTGCCAGCAGCTTGTACGTGCGGGGTGGCAATCAGCCCCAGCATTTT. The whole variable domain, filled in from reference TRBV5-8 and TRBJ1-5, reads EAGVTQSPTHLIKTRGQQATLRCSPISGHTSVYWYQQALGLGLQFLLWYDEGEERNRGNFPPRFSGRQFPNYSSELNVNALELEDSALYLCASSLYVRGGNQPQHFGDGTRLSIL.

This rearrangement joins TRBV5-8 to TRBJ1-5; maybe TRBD1 (5 bases). Between the trimmed V and J ends, which lost 4 bases and 2 bases, there was a span of 16 bases. The CDR3 runs 16 residues. Germline V gene sequence: CDR1 SGHTS, CDR2 YDEGEE. CDR3 region: CASSPDPRRGNQPQHF. DNA of the CDR3: TGTGCCAGCAGCCCCGACCCCCGCAGGGGCAATCAGCCCCAGCATTTT. Together with reference TRBV5-8 and TRBJ1-5, the CDR3 gives the full variable domain: EAGVTQSPTHLIKTRGQQATLRCSPISGHTSVYWYQQALGLGLQFLLWYDEGEERNRGNFPPRFSGRQFPNYSSELNVNALELEDSALYLCASSPDPRRGNQPQHFGDGTRLSIL.

The V gene is TRBV6-5, the J gene TRBJ1-5, with a tentative D call TRBD1 (5 bases). Trimming removed 7 bases at V and 3 bases at J, with 13 bases between. This CDR3 is built from 14 residues. Germline V gene lookup returns CDR1 MNHEY and CDR2 SVGAGI. CDR3 sequence reads: CASKRAGDNQPQHF. Here the CDR3 DNA reads TGTGCCAGCAAGCGGGCGGGGGACAATCAGCCCCAGCATTTT.

The chain carries TRBV9 and TRBJ1-1; 7 bases match TRBD1. Trimming removed 3 bases from V and 5 bases from J; junction bases left unmatched: 7. This CDR3 has 14 residues. Germline V gene data show CDR1 as SGDLS and CDR2 as YYNGEE. Here the CDR3 DNA reads TGTGCCAGCAGCGACGACAGGGAACAGACTGAAGCTTTCTTT. Protein sequence: CASSDDREQTEAFF.

The V gene is TRBV5-1, the J gene TRBJ2-1, with 10 bases lining up with TRBD1. The germline CDR1 and CDR2 sequences are SGHRS and YFSETQ. The V and J ends lost 3 bases and 3 bases, in that order; junction bases with no gene match: 0. This CDR3 comprises 14 residues. The DNA of the CDR3 is TGCGCCAGCAGCTGGACAGGGGGCTACAATGAGCAGTTCTTC. Residues: CASSWTGGYNEQFF.

V gene TRBV30 combines with J gene TRBJ1-1; D gene unclear. Trimming stripped 0 bases from V and 4 bases from J, with 9 bases between. This CDR3 is built from 13 residues. The germline gives CDR1 GTSNPN, CDR2 SVGIG (reference sequence). CDR3 residues: CAWSVGWSTEAFF. The CDR3 DNA reads TGTGCCTGGAGTGTCGGGTGGAGCACTGAAGCTTTCTTT.

The chain uses TRBV6-6 and TRBJ1-3; 7 bases line up with TRBD1. There are 12 residues in the CDR3. The V gene's germline CDR1 is MNHNY and CDR2 SVGAGI (reference sequence). J lost 4 bases, V lost 7 bases, and 1 base had no gene match. The CDR3 DNA is TGTGCCAGCAAGACAGGGGGAAACACCATATATTTT. It codes for CASKTGGNTIYF.

This chain uses TRBV27 with TRBJ1-1; TRBD1 is a possible D gene (6 bases). CDR1 and CDR2 (germline): MNHEY, SMNVEV (reference sequence). This CDR3 has 15 amino acids. The V end was cut by 2 bases, the J end by 2 bases, with 12 bases between. CDR3 coding DNA: TGTGCCAGCAGTTTAGTAGGACAGTTAAACACTGAAGCTTTCTTT. It is translated as CASSLVGQLNTEAFF.

The J gene is TRBJ1-2, the V gene TRBV12-5; 7 nucleotides align to TRBD1. The CDR3 runs to 16 residues. V was clipped by 0 bases and J by 8 bases; unmatched bases: 12. CDR1 LGHNT and CDR2 FRNRAP come from the germline V gene. The CDR3: CASGLVLAGGVQGYTF. As DNA, the CDR3 is TGTGCTAGTGGTTTGGTACTGGCAGGGGGTGTTCAAGGCTACACCTTC.

This clone occurred once. The V and J genes are TRBV2 and TRBJ2-1; 7 nucleotides line up with TRBD2. This CDR3 is 14 amino acids long. V was clipped by 3 bases and J by 4 bases; unmatched bases: 3. CDR1 is SNHLY, CDR2 FYNNEI, per germline. In DNA, the CDR3 is TGTGCCAGCAGTGAGGGGACTACTTACAATGAGCAGTTCTTC. Residues: CASSEGTTYNEQFF.

This chain joins TRBV4-1 and TRBJ2-7, with D maybe TRBD1 (6 bases). CDR1 is MGHRA, CDR2 YSYEKL, per germline. This CDR3 region has 15 residues. V was pared by 1 base and J by 1 base, with 11 bases between. The CDR3 sequence: CASSQVQGDSYEQYF. The CDR3 bases are TGCGCCAGCAGCCAAGTACAGGGCGATTCCTACGAGCAGTACTTC.

The chain combines TRBV11-3 with TRBJ2-5, with 10 bases aligning to TRBD2. V lost 5 bases and J lost 0; bases outside the gene matches: 6. The CDR3 is made up of 16 amino acids. CDR1 SGHNT and CDR2 YENEEA come from the germline V gene. CDR3 sequence: CASSNPSGGDQETQYF. The DNA of the CDR3 is TGTGCCAGCAGCAATCCTAGCGGGGGTGACCAAGAGACCCAGTACTTC.

The gene calls are TRBV4-1 and TRBJ2-7, with 7 bases that match TRBD1. From germline, CDR1 is MGHRA and CDR2 YSYEKL. The CDR3 extends over 14 amino acids. Trimming at V came to 4 bases and at J to 1 base, leaving 4 bases not matched to a gene. Here the CDR3 reads CASSRSTGSYEQYF. For the CDR3, the DNA is TGCGCCAGCAGCCGGTCGACAGGGTCCTACGAGCAGTACTTC.

The chain employs TRBV27 and TRBJ1-1, with a weak D call TRBD1 (5 bases). The germline CDR1 and CDR2 sequences are MNHEY and SMNVEV (reference sequence). The V end was cut by 4 bases, the J end by 4 bases, with 7 bases between. CDR3 length: 12 residues. CDR3 coding DNA: TGTGCCAGCAGTTACGGGGCCACTGAAGCTTTCTTT. Its translation is CASSYGATEAFF.

The rearrangement joins TRBV2 to TRBJ1-5; TRBD1 matches at 8 bases. The germline CDR1 and CDR2 sequences are SNHLY and FYNNEI. The CDR3 has 14 amino acids. The junction had 7 bases not matched to a gene; V was cut back by 7 bases and J by 5 bases. In DNA form, the CDR3 reads TGTGCCAGCAATATACAGGGGGACGATCAGCCCCAGCATTTT. It is translated as CASNIQGDDQPQHF.

The chain combines TRBV5-4 with TRBJ2-2, with 7 bases fitting TRBD1. With V trimmed by 4 bases and J by 7 bases, 10 bases remained unmatched. The CDR3 consists of 15 residues. Germline V CDR1 and CDR2: SGHNT, YYREEE (reference sequence). The CDR3 nucleotides read TGTGCCAGCAGCCGAGACAGGGCCGCTTTCGGGGAGCTGTTTTTT. Translated: CASSRDRAAFGELFF. Complete variable domain (other parts from reference TRBV5-4 and TRBJ2-2): ETGVTQSPTHLIKTRGQQVTLRCSSQSGHNTVSWYQQALGQGPQFIFQYYREEENGRGNFPPRFSGLQFPNYSSELNVNALELDDSALYLCASSRDRAAFGELFFGEGSRLTVL.

V and J are TRBV19 and TRBJ2-1; D is ambiguous. The CDR3 extends over 13 amino acids. V lost 8 bases to trimming and J lost 5 bases, with 13 bases between them. The germline CDR1 and CDR2 sequences are LNHDA and SQIVND (reference sequence). The chain's CDR3 is CASRMTGNNEQFF. The CDR3, as DNA: TGTGCCAGTCGAATGACGGGTAACAATGAGCAGTTCTTC. Using reference TRBV19 and TRBJ2-1 for the parts outside the CDR3, the full variable domain is DGGITQSPKYLFRKEGQNVTLSCEQNLNHDAMYWYRQDPGQGLRLIYYSQIVNDFQKGDIAEGYSVSREKKESFPLTVTSAQKNPTAFYLCASRMTGNNEQFFGPGTRLTVL.

The rearrangement joins TRBV11-3 to TRBJ2-2, with 8 bases lining up with TRBD1. Looked up from germline, CDR1 is SGHNT and CDR2 is YENEEA. The V and J ends lost 8 bases and 5 bases, in that order; junction bases with no gene match: 7. This CDR3 has 14 amino acids. The CDR3 nucleotides read TGTGCCAGCCAAGACAGGGGTAAAACCGGGGAGCTGTTTTTT. It encodes CASQDRGKTGELFF.

The V and J genes are TRBV30 and TRBJ2-7, with 7 bases that match TRBD2. The CDR3 length is 15 residues. The germline V gene encodes CDR1 GTSNPN and CDR2 SVGIG (reference sequence). Losses at the gene ends were 3 bases for V and 6 bases for J; bases not matched to a gene: 14. CDR3 loop: CAWSTPAGAGFEQYF. In nucleotides, the CDR3 is TGTGCCTGGAGCACCCCCGCGGGAGCGGGTTTCGAGCAGTACTTC.

The DNA of the CDR3 is TGTGCCAGCAGCTTAGTGGGACAGAATCAGCCCCAGCATTTT. As protein: CASSLVGQNQPQHF. The chain couples TRBV7-8 to TRBJ1-5; TRBD1 matches 7 bases. Germline V gene data show CDR1 as SGHVS and CDR2 as FQNEAQ. The CDR3 extends over 14 amino acids. The ends lost 1 base at V and 4 bases at J; junction bases unmatched: 1. Looking up the rest from reference TRBV7-8 and TRBJ1-5 gives the full variable domain: GAGVSQSPRYKVAKRGQDVALRCDPISGHVSLFWYQQALGQGPEFLTYFQNEAQLDKSGLPSDRFFAERPEGSVSTLKIQRTQQEDSAVYLCASSLVGQNQPQHFGDGTRLSIL.

The CDR3 region is CASSRSASNQPQHF. DNA for the CDR3: TGTGCCAGCAGCCGTTCAGCGAGCAATCAGCCCCAGCATTTT. This chain uses TRBV27 with TRBJ1-5; D uncertain. This CDR3 region has 14 residues. V was pared by 6 bases and J by 1 base, with 10 bases between. The V gene's germline CDR1 is MNHEY and CDR2 SMNVEV (reference sequence).

The chain employs TRBV2 and TRBJ1-4; D unclear. This CDR3 contains 15 residues. The germline V gene encodes CDR1 SNHLY and CDR2 FYNNEI. V was pared by 8 bases and J by 8 bases, with 21 bases between. The CDR3 is CASGGKVTPAEKLFF. For the CDR3, the DNA is TGTGCCAGCGGCGGAAAGGTGACGCCGGCCGAAAAACTGTTTTTT.

This sequence joins TRBV29-1 and TRBJ2-3; 8 bases align to TRBD2. V lost 7 bases and J lost 2; bases outside the gene matches: 5. Germline V gene sequence: CDR1 SQVTM, CDR2 ANQGSEA. The CDR3 has 13 amino acids. The DNA for the CDR3 is TGCAGCGGCGGGAGGAGGGACACAGATACGCAGTATTTT. Translated, it gives CSGGRRDTDTQYF.

This chain joins TRBV19 and TRBJ2-7; no definite D call. Germline CDR1 and CDR2: LNHDA and SQIVND (reference sequence). The CDR3 sequence is 14 residues long. Trimming removed 0 bases from V and 7 bases from J, with 13 bases in between. CDR3 sequence: CASSIDPGHEEQYF. Written as DNA, the CDR3 is TGTGCCAGTAGTATAGATCCGGGCCATGAGGAGCAGTACTTC. The full variable domain, its missing parts supplied by reference TRBV19 and TRBJ2-7, is DGGITQSPKYLFRKEGQNVTLSCEQNLNHDAMYWYRQDPGQGLRLIYYSQIVNDFQKGDIAEGYSVSREKKESFPLTVTSAQKNPTAFYLCASSIDPGHEEQYFGPGTRLTVT.

The chain has TRBV11-2 and TRBJ2-5, with D perhaps being TRBD1 or TRBD2 (5 bases each). Per the germline V gene, CDR1 is SGHAT and CDR2 is FQNNGV. Trimming removed 1 base from V and 4 bases from J, with 13 bases in between. CDR3 length: 15 amino acids. In DNA form, the CDR3 reads TGTGCCAGCAGCTTAGCACCGGCAGGGAGAGAGACCCAGTACTTC. It codes for CASSLAPAGRETQYF.

The chain is built from TRBV7-2 and TRBJ2-1; 7 positions match TRBD2. Looked up from germline, CDR1 is SGHTA and CDR2 is FQGNSA. Trimming took 5 bases from V and 8 from J; bases not matched to a gene: 12. The CDR3 runs 15 residues. The CDR3 reads CASSQLAGSRDEQFF. The CDR3 DNA follows: TGTGCCAGCAGCCAGTTAGCGGGTAGCCGGGATGAGCAGTTCTTC.

This clone was detected once. V and J are TRBV7-7 and TRBJ1-3; D gene unclear. Germline loops: CDR1 SSHAT, CDR2 FNYEAQ (reference sequence). V lost 5 bases to trimming and J lost 0 bases, with 14 bases between them. The CDR3 is 16 amino acids. CDR3 DNA sequence: TGTGCCAGCAGCACCGGACCTCCCTCCTCTGGAAACACCATATATTTT. This sequence encodes CASSTGPPSSGNTIYF.